This T cell receptor beta chain was sequenced for a study of T cell responses to AZD1222 COVID-19 vaccine. Germline V gene lookup returns CDR1 ENHRY and CDR2 SYGVKD. With 3 bases removed from V and 8 bases from J, the gap between germline ends came to 11 bases. CDR3 length equals 13 residues. Study-level findings and limits: Spike was spanned by vaccine-associated CD4 TCRs, with dominance at 160-218 and 743-854. After the peak T cell response, and only then, were repertoires sampled.

In regard to this clone: Its antigen is unknown.

Some clones are missing from TCRdb's copy, which holds only in-frame ones; the method was immunoSEQ multiplex PCR. The data show about 180,000 clones, with 85% to 90% seen just once and 11% held by the top ten. Sample: peripheral blood, taken 28 days after the second AZD1222 dose. The clonotype comes from an adult who received the AZD1222 COVID-19 vaccine. This chain connects TRBV10-3 to TRBJ2-4; either TRBD1 or TRBD2 may fit D (6 bases each). CDR3 sequence: CAISDGGRDIQYF. The CDR3 coding sequence is TGTGCCATCAGTGACGGGGGCCGGGACATTCAGTACTTC.